A single sample gave rise to the 14 T cell receptor beta chains below, sequenced in a study of shared clonotypes between healthy human individuals. Terminally differentiated effector memory CD45RA+ cells were excluded from the naive CD8 cells, which were CD45RO-negative and positively selected for CCR7. Data came from immunoSEQ multiplex PCR; TCRdb stores just in-frame clones and leaves some out. The sample lists some 2 million clones, around 96% occurring once. The material sequenced was naive CD8+ T cells sorted from blood. These receptors were taken from a man aged 18 to 29 in good health.

Note on this clone: Other DNA sequences in this specimen translate into the identical CDR3. The chain carries TRBV19 and TRBJ2-7, with D unresolved. V was cut by 2 bases and J by 3 bases, with 8 bases left in between. Germline V CDR1 and CDR2: LNHDA, SQIVND (reference sequence). This CDR3 contains 13 residues. The CDR3 sequence is CASSITPGYEQYF. Written as DNA, the CDR3 is TGTGCCAGTAGTATAACCCCGGGCTACGAGCAGTACTTC.

This chain links TRBV11-2 with TRBJ2-5, with D hard to call. The germline V and J ends were trimmed by 0 bases and 1 base, with 9 bases remaining between them. Germline CDR1 reads SGHAT; CDR2 reads FQNNGV. The CDR3 is 15 residues long. In nucleotides, the CDR3 is TGTGCCAGCAGCTTAGATCCCAGAGCCCAAGAGACCCAGTACTTC. As protein: CASSLDPRAQETQYF.

The chain recombines TRBV10-1 with TRBJ2-7; weak D call: TRBD1 (6 bases). V dropped 5 bases and J dropped 1 base, with 12 bases sitting between them. CDR3 length: 14 residues. The germline V gene encodes CDR1 WNHNN and CDR2 SYGVQD (reference sequence). CDR3 sequence (DNA): TGCGCCAGCAGTACAGGGTTTGGATCCTACGAGCAGTACTTC. This sequence encodes CASSTGFGSYEQYF.

The chain recombines TRBV6-1 with TRBJ2-7; the D gene is possibly TRBD1 (6 bases). There are 15 residues in the CDR3. The germline V and J ends were trimmed by 6 bases and 5 bases, with 20 bases remaining between them. The germline CDR1 and CDR2 sequences are MNHNS and SASEGT. CDR3 coding DNA: TGTGCCAGCAGAGCCTCTCGAACAGGGTTCGACGAGCAGTACTTC. Translated, it gives CASRASRTGFDEQYF.

For this clone: An end of the junction differs from the germline gene, which may be a read error. The rearrangement uses TRBV6-1 and TRBJ2-7; the D is unclear. CDR1 and CDR2 (germline): MNHNS, SASEGT. This CDR3 region has 13 residues. CDR3 DNA sequence: TGTGCCAGCTCAGTATACGAATCCTACAAGCAGTACTTC. Amino acid sequence: CASSVYESYKQYF.

The rearrangement uses TRBV4-1 and TRBJ1-2; 10 bases line up with TRBD1. J lost 7 bases, V lost 4 bases, and 9 bases had no gene match. Germline V gives CDR1 MGHRA, CDR2 YSYEKL. The CDR3 covers 15 residues. CDR3 in DNA: TGCGCCAGCAGCCCCTTTCAGACAGGGGGCGGTGGCTACACCTTC. Amino acids: CASSPFQTGGGGYTF.

In its sample, this clone was seen a few times. The chain joins TRBV6-5 to TRBJ2-1; possibly TRBD2 for D (5 bases). Trimming took 0 bases from V and 2 from J, leaving 11 bases between them. The CDR3 covers 16 residues. CDR1 is MNHEY and CDR2 is SVGAGI in the germline V gene. The CDR3 is CASSYSELAPYNEQFF. The CDR3 DNA is TGTGCCAGCAGTTACTCGGAGCTAGCCCCCTACAATGAGCAGTTCTTC.

The chain carries TRBV4-1 and TRBJ2-1, with 10 bases identical to TRBD1. Trimming cost V 3 bases and J 3 bases; bases outside gene matches: 11. The CDR3 is 18 amino acids. Germline V gives CDR1 MGHRA, CDR2 YSYEKL. The CDR3 region has the DNA TGCGCCAGCAGCCACAATTTTGGGGGGACAGGGGACTACAATGAGCAGTTCTTC. This translates into CASSHNFGGTGDYNEQFF.

The CDR3 region has the DNA TGCAGCGTTCAAGGAGGGGCCAGGCGACTCTACAATGAGCAGTTCTTC. Translation: CSVQGGARRLYNEQFF. The chain links TRBV29-1 to TRBJ2-1; weak D call: TRBD2 (6 bases). Germline-derived CDR1 and CDR2 are SQVTM and ANQGSEA. The length of the CDR3 is 16 residues. Trimming cost V 5 bases and J 3 bases, with 20 bases left between them.

Details on this clone: It is unclear where the CDR3 begins or ends on the DNA, so no DNA is shown, and the CDR3 is as TCRdb lists it. This rearrangement joins TRBV10-2 to TRBJ2-7; the tabulated D call, TRBD1, remains unverified against the DNA. Germline CDR1 and CDR2: WSHSY and SAAADI. The length of the CDR3 is 13 amino acids, counting both ends. The CDR3 sequence is CASSEFGQGAEYF.

The CDR3 protein is CASTDWDFSNQPQHF. The CDR3 DNA reads as TGTGCCAGTACCGATTGGGACTTTAGCAATCAGCCCCAGCATTTT. The genes are TRBV19 and TRBJ1-5; tentatively, D is TRBD1 (5 bases). The V end lost 7 bases, the J end lost 0 bases, and 13 bases lay between the germline ends. Germline assignment: CDR1 LNHDA and CDR2 SQIVND (reference sequence). The CDR3 sequence is 15 residues long.

This clone turned up a few times. The chain recombines TRBV2 with TRBJ2-7; 7 bases map to TRBD1. The junction had 8 bases not matched to a gene; V was cut back by 10 bases and J by 5 bases. This CDR3 has 12 amino acids. CDR1 is SNHLY, CDR2 FYNNEI, per germline. The CDR3 region is CATSTGSHEQYF. The CDR3 DNA follows: TGTGCCACTTCGACAGGGTCCCACGAGCAGTACTTC.

As regards this clone: In the same sample, other DNA sequences code for this CDR3. The chain carries TRBV27 and TRBJ2-2, with D uncertain. Germline-derived CDR1 and CDR2 are MNHEY and SMNVEV (reference sequence). V shed 1 base and J shed 5 bases, with 5 bases lying between them. The CDR3 sequence is 13 residues long. CDR3 nucleotides: TGTGCCAGCAGTTTATTAGGAACCGGGGAGCTGTTTTTT. This codes for CASSLLGTGELFF.

The table lists this clone with a count of one. The CDR3 DNA is TGTGCCAGCAGTGCCAGGGAGGGATGGAACACTGAAGCTTTCTTT. This sequence encodes CASSAREGWNTEAFF. The rearrangement links TRBV28 to TRBJ1-1, with TRBD1 as a possible D gene (5 bases). Deletions cut 5 bases from V and 1 base from J, with 14 bases between. The length of the CDR3 is 15 residues. CDR1 is MDHEN, CDR2 SYDVKM, per germline.